Presented here are 26 T cell receptor beta chains from one specimen sequenced in a study of early T cells in non-severe SARS-CoV-2 infection. TCRdb used MiXCR to reprocess the 5' RACE reads, holding one entry per CDR3 protein. The sample contains roughly 81,000 distinct CDR3 sequences, 12% of which appear only once. Material for sequencing was whole blood. Receptor source: an adult who was a healthcare worker with PCR-confirmed SARS-CoV-2 infection or an uninfected control (not recorded which).

The chain carries TRBV18 and TRBJ1-3, with TRBD1 as a possible D gene (6 bases). The CDR3 is 16 amino acids. Germline lookup yields CDR1 KGHSH and CDR2 LQKENI. The V end was cut by 3 bases, the J end by 0 bases, with 12 bases between. In DNA form, the CDR3 reads TGTGCCAGCTCACCGGACAGAGCGCTCTCTGGAAACACCATATATTTT. Translating gives CASSPDRALSGNTIYF. Full variable domain (remainder filled in from reference TRBV18 and TRBJ1-3): NAGVMQNPRHLVRRRGQEARLRCSPMKGHSHVYWYRQLPEEGLKFMVYLQKENIIDESGMPKERFSAEFPKEGPSILRIQQVVRGDSAAYFCASSPDRALSGNTIYFGEGSWLTVV.

The chain combines TRBV6-6 with TRBJ2-3; D may be TRBD2 (7 bases). The CDR3 consists of 14 residues. Per germline, CDR1 MNHNY and CDR2 SVGAGI (reference sequence). The V and J ends lost 6 bases and 5 bases respectively, with 15 bases between them. The CDR3 sequence is CASSPGGRGDTQYF. CDR3 nucleotides: TGTGCCAGCAGCCCGGGGGGCCGGGGAGATACGCAGTATTTT.

This clonotype was seen more than once but under ten times. The chain recombines TRBV3-1 with TRBJ2-3; D remains ambiguous. The CDR3 totals 14 residues. Germline-derived CDR1 and CDR2 are LGHDT and YNNKEL (reference sequence). V lost 4 bases and J lost 5, with 13 bases in between. DNA of the CDR3: TGTGCCAGCAGCCCACGGCTCCTCGGAGATACGCAGTATTTT. Translation gives CASSPRLLGDTQYF.

This clonotype was counted many times. The V and J genes are TRBV30 and TRBJ2-7; either TRBD1 or TRBD2 may fit D (5 bases each). The CDR3 runs to 12 residues. The germline V gene has CDR1 GTSNPN and CDR2 SVGIG (reference sequence). Trimming cost V 3 bases and J 3 bases, with 9 bases left between them. The CDR3 loop reads CAWSGTLYEQYF. The CDR3 bases are TGTGCCTGGAGCGGGACCCTCTACGAGCAGTACTTC. The entire variable domain, with the rest obtained from reference TRBV30 and TRBJ2-7, is as follows: SQTIHQWPATLVQPVGSPLSLECTVEGTSNPNLYWYRQAAGRGLQLLFYSVGIGQISSEVPQNLSASRPQDRQFILSSKKLLLSDSGFYLCAWSGTLYEQYFGPGTRLTVT.

This sequence joins TRBV12-3 or TRBV12-4 and TRBJ1-1; 11 nucleotides align to TRBD1. The CDR3 totals 15 residues. With V trimmed by 6 bases and J by 3 bases, 6 bases remained unmatched. CDR3 sequence: CASRRTGGTDTEAFF. The CDR3 DNA reads as TGTGCCAGCAGACGGACAGGGGGCACGGACACTGAAGCTTTCTTT.

With respect to this clonotype: A much more abundant neighbour one base away suggests this may be a read error. V usage is TRBV24-1 and J usage is TRBJ2-2; 7 nucleotides agree with TRBD2. After removal of 8 bases from V and 2 bases from J, the junction contained 7 bases not matched to a gene. This CDR3 spans 15 amino acids. Germline CDR1 KGHDR, CDR2 SFDVKD. The CDR3 reads CATKSGGFNTGELFF. For the CDR3, the DNA is TGTGCCACCAAGTCGGGGGGTTTCAACACCGGGGAGCTGTTTTTT.

The V gene is TRBV29-1, the J gene TRBJ1-1; perhaps TRBD1 as D (5 bases). V was trimmed by 6 bases and J by 1 base, leaving 9 bases between them. The CDR3 totals 12 residues. Germline CDR1 reads SQVTM; CDR2 reads ANQGSEA. The DNA of the CDR3 is TGCAGCGTGGTGGGGCAGAACACTGAAGCTTTCTTT. Translation: CSVVGQNTEAFF.

Details on this clonotype: Compared with germline, one end of the junction differs, possibly owing to a read error. The rearrangement joins TRBV20-1 to TRBJ1-5, with 8 positions matching TRBD1. The CDR3 runs 14 residues. The V gene's germline CDR1 is DFQATT and CDR2 SNEGSKA (reference sequence). CDR3 in DNA: TGCAGTGCTGCGACAGGGGCTCTAGAGCAGCCCCAGCAATTT. This encodes CSAATGALEQPQQF.

The table lists this clonotype with a few counts. This chain joins TRBV15 and TRBJ2-1; no clear D. Deletions cut 0 bases from V and 7 bases from J, with 13 bases between. This CDR3 contains 15 residues. From germline, CDR1 is LNHNV and CDR2 YYDKDF (reference sequence). For the CDR3, the DNA is TGTGCCACCAGCAGAGAACTCATCCCTCATAATGAGCAGTTCTTC. It is translated as CATSRELIPHNEQFF.

This clonotype was recorded at least ten times. The chain recombines TRBV27 with TRBJ1-5; no clear D gene. V was pared by 6 bases and J by 7 bases, with 13 bases between. Germline CDR1 reads MNHEY; CDR2 reads SMNVEV (reference sequence). The CDR3 runs to 13 residues. The CDR3 DNA is TGTGCCAGCAGCTTGTGGCAGACGCAGCCCCAGCATTTT. Its translation: CASSLWQTQPQHF.

This chain joins TRBV11-3 and TRBJ2-5, with D perhaps matching TRBD1 (5 bases). CDR3 length equals 15 residues. V shed 5 bases and J shed 2 bases, with 15 bases lying between them. CDR1 is SGHNT, CDR2 YENEEA, per germline. The CDR3 DNA sequence: TGTGCCAGCAGCCAAATAGGGGCGCTACAAGAGACCCAGTACTTC. Translated: CASSQIGALQETQYF.

This clonotype was counted a few times. The rearrangement links TRBV12-3 or TRBV12-4 to TRBJ2-1; 8 nucleotides line up with TRBD2. V dropped 5 bases and J dropped 4; count of bases not matched to a gene: 13. The length of the CDR3 is 17 residues. For the CDR3, the DNA is TGTGCCAGCAGTCCCTCTCGGCGAGAGCGGGAGTACAATGAGCAGTTCTTC. Translation gives CASSPSRREREYNEQFF.

The chain recombines TRBV7-9 with TRBJ1-1; possibly TRBD1 for D (5 bases). Trimming took off 4 bases at V and 0 bases at J, with 12 bases between the two ends. Germline V CDR1 and CDR2: SEHNR, FQNEAQ (reference sequence). There are 15 residues in the CDR3. CDR3: CASSSQGGVNTEAFF. The CDR3 DNA is TGTGCCAGCAGCTCCCAGGGAGGGGTGAACACTGAAGCTTTCTTT.

There are many counts of this clonotype. V is TRBV7-3 and J is TRBJ2-1; no firm D call. The CDR3 consists of 14 residues. Germline CDR1 and CDR2: SGHTA and FQGTGA. V lost 5 bases, J lost 4 bases, and 12 bases lay in between. The CDR3 loop is CASSPGQQYNEQFF. CDR3 DNA: TGTGCCAGCAGCCCAGGCCAGCAGTACAATGAGCAGTTCTTC.

V usage is TRBV9 and J usage is TRBJ2-7, with D possibly matching TRBD2 (6 bases). Trimming cost V 4 bases and J 3 bases, with 14 bases left between them. Per the germline V gene, CDR1 is SGDLS and CDR2 is YYNGEE. CDR3 length equals 14 residues. For the CDR3, the DNA is TGTGCCAGCAGCCCGGGACTCCTAAACTACGAGCAGTACTTC. Protein product: CASSPGLLNYEQYF.

This clonotype was observed a handful of times. This chain connects TRBV4-1 to TRBJ1-1; D may be TRBD1 (6 bases). With 9 bases removed from V and 3 bases from J, the gap between germline ends came to 14 bases. The CDR3 is 13 residues long. Per the germline V gene, CDR1 is MGHRA and CDR2 is YSYEKL. The CDR3 DNA sequence: TGCGCCAGAATTGGGACAACTCACACTGAAGCTTTCTTT. It codes for CARIGTTHTEAFF.

V is TRBV29-1 and J is TRBJ2-3; D remains unclear. The CDR3 extends over 11 amino acids. The germline V and J ends were trimmed by 8 bases and 2 bases, with 8 bases remaining between them. Germline CDR1 is SQVTM and CDR2 is ANQGSEA. This chain's CDR3 is CSPGDTDTQYF. As DNA, the CDR3 is TGCAGCCCCGGTGACACAGATACGCAGTATTTT.

The sample holds a few counts of this clonotype. The CDR3: CASSQAQGNQPQHF. For the CDR3, the DNA is TGCGCCAGCAGCCAAGCCCAGGGGAATCAGCCCCAGCATTTT. The gene calls are TRBV4-1 and TRBJ1-5; maybe TRBD1 (6 bases). V was clipped by 1 base and J by 4 bases, with 8 bases between them. CDR1 and CDR2 from the germline V gene are MGHRA and YSYEKL. The CDR3 is 14 amino acids.

This clonotype has just a few counts. The chain couples TRBV12-3 or TRBV12-4 to TRBJ2-7; D possibly uses TRBD1 or TRBD2 (5 bases each). V lost 6 bases to trimming and J lost 0 bases, with 12 bases between them. The CDR3 spans 14 residues. The DNA of the CDR3 is TGTGCCAGCAGCTGGGACCTCCGCTCCTACGAGCAGTACTTC. Protein product: CASSWDLRSYEQYF.

The rearrangement uses TRBV20-1 and TRBJ1-5; 7 bases are shared with TRBD1. Trimming removed 5 bases from V and 1 base from J; junction bases left unmatched: 11. Germline assignment: CDR1 DFQATT and CDR2 SNEGSKA (reference sequence). The CDR3 is made up of 16 amino acids. CDR3 sequence: CSALRDRLISNQPQHF. As DNA, the CDR3 is TGCAGTGCTCTCCGGGACAGACTAATAAGCAATCAGCCCCAGCATTTT.

This clonotype was seen only a few times. The chain links TRBV14 to TRBJ2-1; 8 bases align to TRBD2. The junction had 13 bases not matched to a gene; V was cut back by 0 bases and J by 6 bases. CDR1 and CDR2 (germline): SGHDN, FVKESK. There are 18 residues in the CDR3. The CDR3 DNA sequence: TGTGCCAGCAGCCAAGAGGTCTGGGAGCTAGCGGGCGTCAATGAGCAGTTCTTC. Translation gives CASSQEVWELAGVNEQFF. Filled out from reference TRBV14 and TRBJ2-1, the complete variable domain reads EAGVTQFPSHSVIEKGQTVTLRCDPISGHDNLYWYRRVMGKEIKFLLHFVKESKQDESGMPNNRFLAERTGGTYSTLKVQPAELEDSGVYFCASSQEVWELAGVNEQFFGPGTRLTVL.

This clonotype was seen many times. The chain uses TRBV5-1 and TRBJ1-1; D is perhaps TRBD1 (5 bases). The CDR3 totals 15 residues. V was pared by 3 bases and J by 3 bases, with 15 bases between. CDR1 and CDR2 from the germline V gene are SGHRS and YFSETQ. In DNA, the CDR3 is TGCGCCAGCAGCTCTCTTCCAGGGATGGACACTGAAGCTTTCTTT. It translates to CASSSLPGMDTEAFF.

This clonotype appeared a few times. The J gene is TRBJ2-1, the V gene TRBV11-3; D might be TRBD2 (6 bases). The CDR3 consists of 13 residues. CDR1 is SGHNT, CDR2 YENEEA, per germline. With 5 bases removed from V and 7 bases from J, the gap between germline ends came to 12 bases. CDR3 nucleotides: TGTGCCAGCAGCCCCCTAGCGCGGAATGAGCAGTTCTTC. Amino acid sequence: CASSPLARNEQFF.

This sequence joins TRBV3-1 and TRBJ2-1; the match to TRBD1 covers 8 bases. CDR3 length equals 16 residues. V gave up 4 bases and J gave up 12 bases; unmatched junction bases: 17. Germline V lookup: CDR1 LGHDT, CDR2 YNNKEL (reference sequence). The CDR3 sequence is CASSPLKGQGRTRQFF. CDR3 DNA: TGTGCCAGCAGCCCGCTCAAAGGACAGGGAAGAACGAGGCAGTTCTTC.

For this clonotype: At one of its ends the junction is not consistent with the germline gene, which may arise from a read error. The V call is TRBV12-3 or TRBV12-4, the J call TRBJ2-2; a possible D gene is TRBD2 (5 bases). CDR3 length: 13 residues. The DNA for the CDR3 is TGTGCCAGCAGTTTCGCTGGCACCGGGGAGCTTTTTTTT. It is translated as CASSFAGTGELFF.

The chain uses TRBV11-3 and TRBJ1-2, with 8 nucleotides matching TRBD1. The V segment lost 4 bases and the J segment 8 bases; nucleotides outside the gene matches: 12. This CDR3 is built from 15 residues. Per germline, CDR1 SGHNT and CDR2 YENEEA. Here the CDR3 reads CASSSRPSDREGYTF. The DNA for the CDR3 is TGTGCCAGCAGCTCCCGTCCCTCGGACAGGGAAGGCTACACCTTC.